These 13 T cell receptor beta chains were all obtained from the same sample, sequenced in a study of neoadjuvant anti-PD-1 for oral cavity cancer. Produced via immunoSEQ multiplex PCR; TCRdb's table is partial and in-frame only. This table holds approximately 15,000 clones, roughly three fifths found once. Material: PBMCs, obtained before nivolumab (anti-PD-1) treatment. The receptors derive from a person between 40 and 85 years old with oral cavity squamous cell carcinoma.

The chain is built from TRBV19 and TRBJ2-3, with D possibly matching TRBD2 (6 bases). There are 14 residues in the CDR3. V was trimmed by 3 bases and J by 5 bases, leaving 12 bases between them. Germline loops: CDR1 LNHDA, CDR2 SQIVND (reference sequence). The CDR3 DNA reads as TGTGCCAGTAGTATGACCTCAGCGGGAGATACGCAGTATTTT. Residues: CASSMTSAGDTQYF.

The rearrangement links TRBV7-9 to TRBJ2-4; 7 bases line up with TRBD1. CDR1 and CDR2 from the germline V gene are SEHNR and FQNEAQ (reference sequence). Trimming cost V 1 base and J 9 bases; bases outside gene matches: 9. The CDR3 has 15 amino acids. CDR3 sequence (DNA): TGTGCCAGCAGCTTAGACCGGACAGGTTCGGGCATTCAGTACTTC. Translation: CASSLDRTGSGIQYF.

The J gene is TRBJ1-2, the V gene TRBV2; D unresolved. Between the trimmed V and J ends, which lost 8 bases and 7 bases, there was a span of 20 bases. The CDR3 is 14 residues long. Germline V gene data show CDR1 as SNHLY and CDR2 as FYNNEI. CDR3 region: CASRKSPGRTGYTF. For the CDR3, the DNA is TGTGCCAGCCGAAAGTCCCCCGGAAGAACTGGCTACACCTTC. Full variable domain (rest looked up from reference TRBV2 and TRBJ1-2): EPEVTQTPSHQVTQMGQEVILRCVPISNHLYFYWYRQILGQKVEFLVSFYNNEISEKSEIFDDQFSVERPDGSNFTLKIRSTKLEDSAMYFCASRKSPGRTGYTFGSGTRLTVV.

The chain joins TRBV27 to TRBJ1-2, with no clear D. Per the germline V gene, CDR1 is MNHEY and CDR2 is SMNVEV (reference sequence). This CDR3 has 12 residues. V gave up 7 bases and J gave up 5 bases, with 11 bases separating them. Written as DNA, the CDR3 is TGTGCCAGCATGGGGTCATCTTATGGCTACACCTTC. It codes for CASMGSSYGYTF.

The chain links TRBV11-1 to TRBJ2-1; D is unresolved. Germline CDR1 SGHAT, CDR2 FQDESV (reference sequence). The CDR3 runs 13 residues. The V end was cut by 0 bases, the J end by 10 bases, with 10 bases between. CDR3 bases: TGTGCCAGCAGCTTAGCGGTCGGGCCGGAGCAGTTCTTC. As protein: CASSLAVGPEQFF.

The chain employs TRBV4-1 and TRBJ1-2, with TRBD1 matching over 8 bases. V lost 3 bases to trimming and J lost 5 bases; unmatched junction nucleotides: 2. Germline CDR1 MGHRA, CDR2 YSYEKL. This CDR3 contains 13 residues. CDR3 sequence reads: CASSQDREYGYTF. CDR3 DNA: TGCGCCAGCAGCCAGGACAGGGAATATGGCTACACCTTC.

This chain links TRBV6-5 with TRBJ2-7; TRBD2 matches 7 bases. With 6 bases clipped from V and 0 bases from J, the junction kept 8 bases outside the gene matches. The CDR3 has 15 residues. CDR1 and CDR2 (germline): MNHEY, SVGAGI. The CDR3 region has the DNA TGTGCCAGCAGAACTATCGGGGGGAGCTCCTACGAGCAGTACTTC. This codes for CASRTIGGSSYEQYF.

This rearrangement joins TRBV29-1 to TRBJ2-2; the D gene could be TRBD1 or TRBD2 (5 bases each). CDR3 length: 14 residues. The V end was cut by 4 bases, the J end by 5 bases, with 14 bases between. CDR1 is SQVTM, CDR2 ANQGSEA, per germline. The CDR3 here is CSVGQQSGTGELFF. CDR3 nucleotide sequence: TGCAGCGTTGGACAGCAATCGGGGACCGGGGAGCTGTTTTTT.

V gene TRBV28 combines with J gene TRBJ1-2; D remains unclear. From germline, CDR1 is MDHEN and CDR2 SYDVKM. V shed 2 bases and J shed 4 bases, with 14 bases lying between them. This CDR3 spans 15 amino acids. The CDR3 reads CASSLKGWSLYGYTF. In nucleotides, the CDR3 is TGTGCCAGCAGTTTAAAGGGCTGGTCCCTCTATGGCTACACCTTC.

This chain connects TRBV7-9 to TRBJ1-1; D is ambiguous. The CDR3 contains 18 residues. Germline V lookup: CDR1 SEHNR, CDR2 FQNEAQ (reference sequence). With 4 bases removed from V and 1 base from J, the gap between germline ends came to 22 bases. CDR3 loop: CASSSFVRLGAPNTEAFF. The CDR3 region has the DNA TGTGCCAGCAGCTCCTTCGTGAGGTTGGGTGCCCCGAACACTGAAGCTTTCTTT.

The chain couples TRBV25-1 to TRBJ2-7; 9 positions agree with TRBD1. This CDR3 has 14 amino acids. From germline, CDR1 is MGHDK and CDR2 SYGVNS. Trimming cost V 7 bases and J 6 bases; bases outside gene matches: 10. The CDR3 sequence is CASTSGQGSSEQYF. The CDR3 DNA reads TGTGCCAGCACCTCGGGACAGGGCTCTAGCGAGCAGTACTTC.

The chain carries TRBV4-1 and TRBJ1-2; D remains unclear. The CDR3 runs to 17 residues. CDR1 is MGHRA and CDR2 is YSYEKL in the germline V gene. Trimming pared 2 bases from V and 0 bases from J, leaving 16 bases between. In nucleotides, the CDR3 is TGCGCCAGCAGCCAACCCGCGACCAGTGTTTCTAACTATGGCTACACCTTC. Translation gives CASSQPATSVSNYGYTF.

This clone has a handful of counts. This chain links TRBV19 with TRBJ1-3; a possible D gene is TRBD1 (5 bases). Germline loops: CDR1 LNHDA, CDR2 SQIVND (reference sequence). Trimming shortened V by 9 bases and J by 2 bases, and 26 bases separated the two germline ends. This CDR3 spans 18 amino acids. The CDR3 is CASRAGTLALNAGNTIYF. Written as DNA, the CDR3 is TGTGCCAGCAGAGCCGGGACTTTGGCCCTCAACGCTGGAAACACCATATATTTT.